The 2 T cell receptor beta chains listed next were all sequenced from one sample in a study of brain T cells in children with intractable seizures. The protocol was immunoSEQ multiplex PCR, while the TCRdb copy is restricted to in-frame clones and leaves out a portion. The table has tens of thousands of clones, more than 75% seen once. Sequencing used peripheral blood, obtained at surgery. These receptors were obtained from a girl aged 2 to 10 with Rasmussen encephalitis and intractable seizures.

This rearrangement joins TRBV27 to TRBJ1-6, with 8 bases identical to TRBD1. The CDR3 has 15 amino acids. CDR1 MNHEY and CDR2 SMNVEV come from the germline V gene (reference sequence). The J segment lost 2 bases and the V segment lost 6 bases, leaving 3 bases of the junction unmatched. CDR3 residues: CASSKDRAYNSPLHF. The CDR3 region has the DNA TGTGCCAGCAGCAAGGACAGGGCCTATAATTCACCCCTCCACTTT.

The chain couples TRBV7-6 to TRBJ2-7; D possibly corresponds to TRBD1 (5 bases). CDR3 size: 14 residues. Germline V gene data show CDR1 as SGHVS and CDR2 as FNYEAQ. V lost 1 base and J lost 6, with 13 bases in between. The CDR3 reads CASSLGWVGAEQYF. Here the CDR3 DNA reads TGTGCCAGCAGCTTAGGGTGGGTAGGGGCCGAGCAGTACTTC.